Included here is one T cell receptor (beta chain) sequence, with context. The entry originates in a study of blood T cell repertoires in COVID-19. Some clones are missing from TCRdb's copy, which holds only in-frame ones; the method was immunoSEQ multiplex PCR. The sample carries hundreds of thousands of clones, roughly 87% recorded once. Per germline, CDR1 SGHRS and CDR2 YFSETQ. V was cut by 6 bases and J by 0 bases, with 16 bases left in between. This CDR3 region has 16 residues. Recruitment covered 20 to 25 US areas and drew participants whose ages spanned about 18 to 100 years. Sequencing was carried out using PBMCs or T cells enriched from blood (not recorded which). This chain links TRBV5-1 with TRBJ2-1, with a possible D match to TRBD2 (6 bases). This receptor was identified in a woman aged 25 to 39 with acute COVID-19. The CDR3 sequence is CASTPLLGGSYNEQFF. Here the CDR3 DNA reads TGCGCCAGCACCCCCCTACTGGGGGGCTCCTACAATGAGCAGTTCTTC.